This T cell receptor beta chain was identified in a study of regulatory T cells in long-lasting Graves disease. This clonotype was picked up many times. Combining iRepertoire HTBI primers with Arm-PCR of CDR3 regions, the authors built TCR beta libraries. In the source study's methods: The samples yielded 62 TRBV and more than twelve TRBJ segments. A single record per CDR3 protein comes from TCRdb applying MiXCR to the multiplex PCR reads. What appears here as the V and J calls and clone size reflects TCRdb's work, not the paper's. The repertoire includes 350,000 to 550,000 distinct CDR3 sequences, 13% to 15% of them detected once, and over 15% sits in the top ten. Described time point: newly diagnosed GD, antithyroid drugs for less than 3 months. There was RNA extracted from PBMCs, and the TCR library was made from it. This CDR3 comprises 16 residues. The germline V gene encodes CDR1 KGHSH and CDR2 LQKENI. Trimming took 3 bases from V and 3 from J, leaving 14 bases between them.

These data also featured in a second study, about T cells in Graves' hyperthyroidism and ophthalmopathy. As reported in that work: Most clonotypes expanded in the thyroid (above 0.001) were also present in blood.

V is TRBV18 and J is TRBJ2-2; either TRBD1 or TRBD2 may supply D (5 bases each). The material was peripheral blood mononuclear cells (PBMCs), obtained at new diagnosis, from a patient treated with antithyroid drugs. The clonotype comes from a woman in her 50s with Graves disease. The CDR3 nucleotides read TGTGCCAGCTCACCTCGGGACGAGGTATACACCGGGGAGCTGTTTTTT. Translated: CASSPRDEVYTGELFF.